The next 26 T cell receptor beta chains were all read from a single sample in a study of T cell changes during pregnancy in multiple sclerosis. Produced via immunoSEQ multiplex PCR; TCRdb's table is partial and in-frame only. The table lists tens of thousands of clones, just under 95% of them singletons. Sequenced material: peripheral blood, taken in the second trimester of pregnancy. The receptors come from a female donor with multiple sclerosis, enrolled in a pregnancy study.

The chain has TRBV5-4 and TRBJ1-2; TRBD1 matches 7 bases. V shed 2 bases, J shed 5 bases, and the junction held 6 bases outside the gene matches. The CDR3 length is 14 residues. Per the germline V gene, CDR1 is SGHNT and CDR2 is YYREEE (reference sequence). The CDR3 DNA reads TGTGCCAGCAGCTTTACCGGGACAGCGTATGGCTACACCTTC. Encoded protein: CASSFTGTAYGYTF.

The genes are TRBV4-1 and TRBJ1-1; TRBD1 matches at 7 bases. Germline V gene sequence: CDR1 MGHRA, CDR2 YSYEKL. The ends lost 1 base at V and 1 base at J; junction bases unmatched: 6. The length of the CDR3 is 16 residues. The CDR3 protein is CASSQGQQGWNTEAFF. The DNA for the CDR3 is TGCGCCAGCAGCCAAGGTCAACAGGGGTGGAACACTGAAGCTTTCTTT.

V gene TRBV19 combines with J gene TRBJ1-6; D perhaps matches TRBD1 (5 bases). CDR1 and CDR2 (germline): LNHDA, SQIVND (reference sequence). The CDR3 runs 15 residues. The germline V and J ends were trimmed by 6 bases and 6 bases, with 15 bases remaining between them. The CDR3 protein is CASSKGLPGNSPLHF. CDR3 DNA: TGTGCCAGTAGCAAGGGACTTCCTGGTAATTCACCCCTCCACTTT. The full variable domain, completed using reference TRBV19 and TRBJ1-6, is DGGITQSPKYLFRKEGQNVTLSCEQNLNHDAMYWYRQDPGQGLRLIYYSQIVNDFQKGDIAEGYSVSREKKESFPLTVTSAQKNPTAFYLCASSKGLPGNSPLHFGNGTRLTVT.

The chain links TRBV5-8 to TRBJ2-3, with a tentative D call TRBD2 (6 bases). The CDR3 is 15 residues long. Germline V gives CDR1 SGHTS, CDR2 YDEGEE. Trimming cost V 4 bases and J 5 bases, with 17 bases left between them. The CDR3 DNA follows: TGTGCCAGCAGCCCGACCGGGACTCCCATAGATACGCAGTATTTT. This sequence encodes CASSPTGTPIDTQYF.

This chain joins TRBV30 and TRBJ1-2; 7 bases agree with TRBD1. CDR1 is GTSNPN and CDR2 is SVGIG in the germline V gene (reference sequence). This CDR3 spans 15 amino acids. V was clipped by 2 bases and J by 0 bases; unmatched bases: 6. The CDR3 bases are TGTGCCTGGAGTCTAACCGGGACAGCTAACTATGGCTACACCTTC. This encodes CAWSLTGTANYGYTF.

This rearrangement joins TRBV5-5 to TRBJ2-1, with D possibly matching TRBD1 (6 bases). The germline V gene has CDR1 SGHKS and CDR2 YYEKEE (reference sequence). Between the trimmed V and J ends, which lost 4 bases and 6 bases, there was a span of 17 bases. This CDR3 spans 15 amino acids. CDR3 protein: CASSQPTGRGNEQFF. Written as DNA, the CDR3 is TGTGCCAGCAGCCAGCCTACAGGGCGCGGCAATGAGCAGTTCTTC.

The chain joins TRBV7-9 to TRBJ2-3, with D possibly TRBD1 on 8 matching bases. This CDR3 contains 16 residues. V shed 4 bases and J shed 3 bases, with 17 bases lying between them. Germline V CDR1 and CDR2: SEHNR, FQNEAQ (reference sequence). CDR3: CASSWTGRGETDTQYF. CDR3 coding DNA: TGTGCCAGCAGCTGGACAGGGAGGGGGGAAACAGATACGCAGTATTTT.

The chain has TRBV21-1 and TRBJ1-2; the D call TRBD1 from the table was never checked on the DNA. TRBV21-1 is designated a pseudogene. The CDR3 totals 17 residues. CDR3 DNA sequence: TGTGCCAGCAGCAAAGGGTATTCGGACAGGGGACGTCGTGGCTACACCTTC. Protein product: CASSKGYSDRGRRGYTF.

The chain links TRBV5-4 to TRBJ2-1; TRBD2 agrees at 11 bases. This CDR3 is built from 15 residues. V shed 0 bases, J shed 10 bases, and the junction held 6 bases outside the gene matches. Germline V gene lookup returns CDR1 SGHNT and CDR2 YYREEE (reference sequence). CDR3 DNA: TGTGCCAGCAGCTTGGCCAATAGCGGGGGGGCCGAGCAGTTCTTC. The encoded protein is CASSLANSGGAEQFF.

Here the CDR3 DNA reads TGTGCCAGCGCGGCCGGTAGCTCCTACGAGCAGTACTTC. This sequence encodes CASAAGSSYEQYF. The chain carries TRBV28 and TRBJ2-7, with unresolved D. CDR3 length equals 13 residues. V dropped 8 bases and J dropped 0 bases, with 11 bases sitting between them. Germline V CDR1 and CDR2: MDHEN, SYDVKM.

The rearrangement links TRBV6-5 to TRBJ2-2; no reliable D call. The germline V gene has CDR1 MNHEY and CDR2 SVGAGI. Between the trimmed V and J ends, which lost 3 bases and 6 bases, there was a span of 5 bases. The CDR3 length is 12 residues. CDR3 in amino acids: CASSYTAGELFF. Here the CDR3 DNA reads TGTGCCAGCAGTTATACGGCCGGGGAGCTGTTTTTT.

DNA of the CDR3: TGTGCCTGGAGTGTATTTGTGACTAGCGTGAATGAGCAGTTCTTC. It translates to CAWSVFVTSVNEQFF. V and J are TRBV30 and TRBJ2-1; 8 positions agree with TRBD2. Germline V gives CDR1 GTSNPN, CDR2 SVGIG (reference sequence). J lost 7 bases, V lost 0 bases, and 8 bases had no gene match. The CDR3 runs 15 residues.

This sequence joins TRBV19 and TRBJ1-5, with D possibly matching TRBD1 (6 bases). The germline V gene encodes CDR1 LNHDA and CDR2 SQIVND (reference sequence). The CDR3 has 13 residues. With 5 bases removed from V and 5 bases from J, the gap between germline ends came to 10 bases. The CDR3 here is CASSETGDQPQHF. The CDR3 DNA follows: TGTGCCAGTAGTGAGACAGGCGATCAGCCCCAGCATTTT.

The V gene is TRBV4-3, the J gene TRBJ2-6, with D perhaps matching TRBD1 (6 bases). Germline V gene data show CDR1 as LGHNA and CDR2 as YSLEER. The V end was cut by 5 bases, the J end by 1 base, with 9 bases between. The length of the CDR3 is 15 residues. This CDR3 reads CASSGQLSGANVLTF. CDR3 nucleotide sequence: TGCGCCAGCAGCGGACAGTTATCTGGGGCCAACGTCCTGACTTTC.

The chain recombines TRBV7-9 with TRBJ1-1, with TRBD1 identical over 7 bases. This CDR3 contains 14 residues. V lost 5 bases, J lost 3 bases, and 6 bases stayed unmatched. Germline CDR1 reads SEHNR; CDR2 reads FQNEAQ (reference sequence). The CDR3 DNA reads TGTGCCAGCAGCGGTACGACAGGGCACACTGAAGCTTTCTTT. Translating it yields CASSGTTGHTEAFF.

V and J are TRBV20-1 and TRBJ2-3; D gene uncertain. The CDR3 runs to 11 residues. Looked up from germline, CDR1 is DFQATT and CDR2 is SNEGSKA (reference sequence). V lost 6 bases, J lost 4 bases, and 8 bases lay in between. The CDR3 DNA sequence: TGCAGTGCCTCGTTGTCAGATACGCAGTATTTT. It yields the protein CSASLSDTQYF.

V usage is TRBV7-2 and J usage is TRBJ1-3, with D maybe TRBD1 (6 bases). V shed 2 bases and J shed 3 bases, with 14 bases lying between them. Germline CDR1 SGHTA, CDR2 FQGNSA. The CDR3 contains 16 residues. The CDR3 spells CASSLRRTELGNTIYF. The CDR3 region has the DNA TGTGCCAGCAGCTTAAGGCGGACAGAGCTTGGAAACACCATATATTTT. Drawing the rest from reference TRBV7-2 and TRBJ1-3, the complete variable domain is GAGVSQSPSNKVTEKGKDVELRCDPISGHTALYWYRQSLGQGLEFLIYFQGNSAPDKSGLPSDRFSAERTGGSVSTLTIQRTQQEDSAVYLCASSLRRTELGNTIYFGEGSWLTVV.

The chain joins TRBV11-3 to TRBJ2-5, with 15 bases fitting TRBD2. Germline trimming cut 5 bases from V and 1 base from J; bases unmatched to any gene: 11. CDR3 size: 19 residues. Germline V gene lookup returns CDR1 SGHNT and CDR2 YENEEA. CDR3 sequence: CASSHGTSGGTLAQETQYF. CDR3 in DNA: TGTGCCAGCAGCCACGGGACTAGCGGGGGGACCCTTGCCCAAGAGACCCAGTACTTC.

The V and J genes are TRBV19 and TRBJ1-1; a weak D match, TRBD1 (6 bases). Trimming left V 6 bases short and J 5 bases short, with 13 bases between. The CDR3 totals 13 residues. Germline V gene sequence: CDR1 LNHDA, CDR2 SQIVND (reference sequence). CDR3 residues: CASSGQFGTEAFF. The CDR3 DNA reads as TGTGCCAGTAGCGGACAGTTCGGAACTGAAGCTTTCTTT. The full variable domain, with the rest looked up from reference TRBV19 and TRBJ1-1, is DGGITQSPKYLFRKEGQNVTLSCEQNLNHDAMYWYRQDPGQGLRLIYYSQIVNDFQKGDIAEGYSVSREKKESFPLTVTSAQKNPTAFYLCASSGQFGTEAFFGQGTRLTVV.

The V gene is TRBV6-1, the J gene TRBJ2-3; TRBD2 matches at 8 bases. In germline, CDR1 is MNHNS, CDR2 SASEGT. This CDR3 has 15 residues. Trimming cost V 7 bases and J 3 bases; bases outside gene matches: 9. CDR3 in DNA: TGTGCCAGCACGGAACGTGCTAGCGGGACAGATACGCAGTATTTT. Translating it yields CASTERASGTDTQYF.

The chain uses TRBV5-1 and TRBJ1-1; D gene unclear. V dropped 2 bases and J dropped 3 bases, with 8 bases sitting between them. This CDR3 region has 13 residues. Germline-derived CDR1 and CDR2 are SGHRS and YFSETQ. The CDR3 here is CASSFGGHTEAFF. In DNA form, the CDR3 reads TGCGCCAGCAGCTTTGGAGGCCACACTGAAGCTTTCTTT.

This chain joins TRBV4-1 and TRBJ1-5; TRBD1 might be the D (6 bases). Trimming removed 4 bases from V and 0 bases from J, with 16 bases in between. The CDR3 is made up of 17 amino acids. Germline CDR1 reads MGHRA; CDR2 reads YSYEKL. CDR3 residues: CASSRENQGTSNQPQHF. For the CDR3, the DNA is TGCGCCAGCAGCCGAGAAAACCAGGGGACTAGCAATCAGCCCCAGCATTTT.

This chain uses TRBV9 with TRBJ1-1, with a weak D call TRBD1 (5 bases). Germline CDR1 is SGDLS and CDR2 is YYNGEE. This CDR3 has 12 residues. V was trimmed by 4 bases and J by 7 bases, leaving 11 bases between them. The CDR3 region has the DNA TGTGCCAGCAGCCCCCACACAGGTGAAGCTTTCTTT. It yields the protein CASSPHTGEAFF.

This clone was seen only once. The chain couples TRBV5-8 to TRBJ1-1; TRBD1 matches 7 bases. The CDR3 consists of 17 residues. CDR1 and CDR2 from the germline V gene are SGHTS and YDEGEE. With 4 bases clipped from V and 2 bases from J, the junction kept 14 bases outside the gene matches. CDR3 bases: TGTGCCAGCAGCCACGGAACAGGGGATATCTTCAACACTGAAGCTTTCTTT. Protein product: CASSHGTGDIFNTEAFF. Filled out from reference TRBV5-8 and TRBJ1-1, the complete variable domain reads EAGVTQSPTHLIKTRGQQATLRCSPISGHTSVYWYQQALGLGLQFLLWYDEGEERNRGNFPPRFSGRQFPNYSSELNVNALELEDSALYLCASSHGTGDIFNTEAFFGQGTRLTVV.

The V call is TRBV5-1, the J call TRBJ2-7; 7 bases align to TRBD1. The CDR3 runs to 15 residues. CDR1 and CDR2 (germline): SGHRS, YFSETQ. With V trimmed by 3 bases and J by 0 bases, 6 bases remained unmatched. CDR3: CASSWGQRSSYEQYF. DNA for the CDR3: TGCGCCAGCAGCTGGGGACAGAGGAGCTCCTACGAGCAGTACTTC.

The V and J genes are TRBV14 and TRBJ2-5; TRBD1 aligns across 9 bases. Germline V lookup: CDR1 SGHDN, CDR2 FVKESK. The ends lost 6 bases at V and 4 bases at J; junction bases unmatched: 12. This CDR3 is 16 amino acids long. The CDR3 DNA sequence: TGTGCCAGCAGGCCGGACAGGGGAAAAGGGGGAGAGACCCAGTACTTC. It yields the protein CASRPDRGKGGETQYF.